The TCR beta chain described here comes from a study of cytomegalovirus exposure and HLA in healthy donors. The overall study: Drawn from HLA-typed donors, about 82 million unique TCRs were held in an early data release.

The study's findings and limits: As a later analysis showed, a missense DCLRE1C variant was linked to trimming of TCR beta V- and J-genes. Analyses of presence/absence relied on an assumption of roughly uniform sequencing depth across donors.

Vbeta (60) and Jbeta (13) primers were used in the PCR. Data came from immunoSEQ multiplex PCR; TCRdb stores just in-frame clones and leaves some out. This repertoire shows about 140,000 clones, more than 75% found once; its top ten account for around 0.99%. Looked up from germline, CDR1 is KGHSH and CDR2 is LQKENI. There are 13 residues in the CDR3. J lost 2 bases, V lost 3 bases, and 1 base had no gene match. This clone was recorded only once. No antigen is known for it. Donors were ostensibly healthy at sampling, although undocumented immune exposures were probable. The sample consisted of PBMCs. The V and J genes are TRBV18 and TRBJ2-7; 7 positions match TRBD1. The sequence was collected from a male donor in good health and CMV-seronegative. The CDR3 bases are TGTGCCAGCTCACCGGGACAGACCTACGAGCAGTACTTC. It specifies CASSPGQTYEQYF.